The rows below give T cell receptor beta chains drawn from one sample of a study of response to subunit inactivated influenza vaccine. TCRdb itself ran the RT-PCR reads through MiXCR, one entry per CDR3 protein. The repertoire consists of about 610,000 distinct CDR3 sequences, with about 15% occurring once and the leading ten covering over 8.5%. The source material was PBMCs from blood, sampled 12 days after vaccination. Source of these receptors: a man aged 50 to 60 who received an inactivated influenza vaccine. The CDR3 runs from the conserved cysteine through the conserved F or W. A D gene is named only where the DNA matches it firmly. Part of the rows lack a size; the others show once, few, many or a class for expanded clones.

TRBV28	TRBJ2-3	TRBD2	NA	CASSFAREVGDTQYF	TGTGCCAGCAGTTTCGCACGGGAGGTCGGAGATACGCAGTATTTT
TRBV5-1	TRBJ1-2	NA	few	CASSNGQLGYTF	TGCGCCAGCAGCAACGGACAGCTCGGCTACACCTTC
TRBV6-1	TRBJ2-1	NA	NA	CAIGLTPYNEQFF	TGTGCCATCGGACTAACCCCCTACAATGAGCAGTTCTTC
TRBV28	TRBJ2-7	NA	NA	CASSPEIQRSYEQYF	TGTGCCAGCAGTCCCGAAATACAACGCTCCTACGAGCAGTACTTC
TRBV4-1	TRBJ2-2	TRBD2	few	CASSQEGLANTGELFF	TGCGCCAGCAGCCAAGAGGGACTAGCGAACACCGGGGAGCTGTTTTTT
TRBV20-1	TRBJ2-5	TRBD2	NA	CSARVSSGTLGTQYF	TGCAGTGCTAGAGTCTCTAGCGGGACCTTAGGGACCCAGTACTTC
TRBV29-1	TRBJ2-1	NA	many	CSVEDLSGGGNEQFF	TGCAGCGTTGAAGATTTGAGCGGAGGAGGCAATGAGCAGTTCTTC
TRBV7-9	TRBJ1-1	NA	many	CASSPRSLTEVNTEAFF	TGTGCCAGCAGCCCACGTTCCCTAACTGAAGTGAACACTGAAGCTTTCTTT
TRBV29-1	TRBJ2-5	NA	NA	CSVEERGGYETQYF	TGCAGCGTTGAAGAACGTGGGGGGTATGAGACCCAGTACTTC
TRBV29-1	TRBJ2-4	NA	few	CSATRRGKNIQYF	TGCAGCGCTACCCGAAGGGGCAAAAACATTCAGTACTTC
TRBV3-1	TRBJ2-5	NA	NA	CASSTGETQYF	TGTGCCAGCAGCACGGGAGAGACCCAGTACTTC
TRBV18	TRBJ2-7	TRBD2	NA	CASSPPTGGASDEQYF	TGTGCCAGCTCACCCCCGACGGGGGGGGCTTCGGACGAGCAGTACTTC
TRBV27	TRBJ2-7	NA	NA	CASSFGPTGNEQYF	TGTGCCAGCAGTTTCGGACCAACAGGGAACGAGCAGTACTTC
TRBV3-1	TRBJ1-2	NA	many	CASSQDRLYGYTF	TGTGCCAGCAGCCAAGACAGGCTCTATGGCTACACCTTC
TRBV28	TRBJ1-4	TRBD1	NA	CASSSVPGRQGFGEKLFF	TGTGCCAGCAGTTCGGTTCCAGGCCGACAGGGGTTTGGTGAAAAACTGTTTTTT
TRBV27	TRBJ2-5	TRBD2	few	CASSVHAGGRYQETQYF	TGTGCCAGCAGCGTTCATGCGGGGGGACGGTACCAAGAGACCCAGTACTTC
TRBV7-9	TRBJ2-5	NA	NA	CASSFGPQGTETQYF	TGTGCCAGCAGCTTTGGCCCGCAGGGGACCGAGACCCAGTACTTC
TRBV20-1	TRBJ2-1	TRBD1	NA	CSANTGTVWFF	TGCAGTGCAAATACCGGGACAGTGTGGTTCTTC
TRBV11-1	TRBJ2-1	NA	few	CASSPRQSYNEQFF	TGTGCCAGCAGCCCAAGACAAAGCTACAATGAGCAGTTCTTC
TRBV30	TRBJ2-1	NA	NA	CAYQSGLIPGSSYNEQFF	TGTGCCTATCAATCGGGGTTAATACCGGGGAGCTCCTACAATGAGCAGTTCTTC
TRBV10-3	TRBJ2-7	NA	few	CAIQPGLFRSYEQYF	TGTGCCATCCAACCTGGCCTGTTCAGGTCCTACGAGCAGTACTTC
TRBV6-1	TRBJ1-1	TRBD1	few	CASRTISQGLLNTEAFF	TGTGCCAGCAGAACGATATCACAGGGGCTCCTGAACACTGAAGCTTTCTTT
TRBV5-1	TRBJ2-1	TRBD2	few	CASSPISTSGGIYNEQFF	TGCGCCAGCAGCCCCATATCTACTAGCGGGGGGATCTACAATGAGCAGTTCTTC
TRBV7-2	TRBJ1-5	NA	few	CASSQGGGVKPQHF	TGTGCCAGCAGCCAAGGCGGGGGGGTTAAGCCCCAGCATTTT
TRBV12-3/TRBV12-4	TRBJ2-2	TRBD2	few	CAQRDSGGELFF	TGTGCACAGCGGGATTCTGGCGGGGAGCTGTTTTTT
TRBV12-3/TRBV12-4	TRBJ1-1	NA	NA	CASSLARGRTEAFF	TGTGCCAGCAGTTTAGCCCGTGGGCGCACTGAAGCTTTCTTT
TRBV11-2	TRBJ2-1	TRBD2	few	CASSLPRIIGGRYNEQFF	TGTGCCAGCAGCTTACCCCGAATAATAGGCGGGAGATACAATGAGCAGTTCTTC
TRBV6-1	TRBJ2-2	NA	NA	CASSPRRRMSSNTGELFF	TGTGCCAGCAGCCCCAGGCGGAGGATGTCTTCGAACACCGGGGAGCTGTTTTTT